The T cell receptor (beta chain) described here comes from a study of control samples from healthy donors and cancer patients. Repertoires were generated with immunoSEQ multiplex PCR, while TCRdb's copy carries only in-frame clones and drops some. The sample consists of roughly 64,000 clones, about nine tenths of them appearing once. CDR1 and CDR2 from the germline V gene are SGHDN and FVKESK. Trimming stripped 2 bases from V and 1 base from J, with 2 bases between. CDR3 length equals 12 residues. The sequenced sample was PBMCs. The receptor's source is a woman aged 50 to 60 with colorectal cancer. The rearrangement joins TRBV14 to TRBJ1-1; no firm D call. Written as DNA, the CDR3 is TGTGCCAGCAGCCAAACGAACACTGAAGCTTTCTTT. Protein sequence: CASSQTNTEAFF.